This T cell receptor beta chain was identified in a study of CD8 T cells in ankylosing spondylitis. TCRdb used MiXCR to reprocess the 5' RACE reads, holding one entry per CDR3 protein. The sample shows about 330,000 distinct CDR3 sequences, roughly 8% of them seen only once. CDR3 size: 14 residues. As to this clonotype: Its antigen remains unknown.

Study-level points and caveats: A TCR beta motif of eight or nine highly homologous variants seemed to mark ankylosing spondylitis blood. In synovial fluid and blood from reactive arthritis, some motif variants were previously reported. In peripheral blood, disease-linked CD8+ clones occurred at relatively low frequencies. The authors reported significant enrichment of disease-linked clones in matched ankylosing spondylitis synovial fluid.

V and J are TRBV21-1 and TRBJ2-3. TRBV21-1 is listed as a pseudogene. Sequenced: blood, either unsorted or a sorted T cell fraction (not recorded which). The TCR comes from a male donor with ankylosing spondylitis. CDR3 sequence (DNA): TGTGCCAGCAGCAAAGGGCAGGTTGCAGATACGCAGTATTTT. The encoded protein is CASSKGQVADTQYF.